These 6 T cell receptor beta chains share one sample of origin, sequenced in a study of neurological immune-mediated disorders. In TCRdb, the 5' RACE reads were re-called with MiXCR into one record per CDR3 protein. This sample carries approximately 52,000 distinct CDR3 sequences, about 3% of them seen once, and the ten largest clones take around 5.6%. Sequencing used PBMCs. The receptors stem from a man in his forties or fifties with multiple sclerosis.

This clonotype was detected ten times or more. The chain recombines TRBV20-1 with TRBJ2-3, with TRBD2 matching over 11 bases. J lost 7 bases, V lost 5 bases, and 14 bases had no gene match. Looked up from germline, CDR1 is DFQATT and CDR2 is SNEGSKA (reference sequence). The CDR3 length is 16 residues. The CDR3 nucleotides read TGCAGTGCTCCTGGCGCTAGCGGGGGGAATCTACATACGCAGTATTTT. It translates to CSAPGASGGNLHTQYF.

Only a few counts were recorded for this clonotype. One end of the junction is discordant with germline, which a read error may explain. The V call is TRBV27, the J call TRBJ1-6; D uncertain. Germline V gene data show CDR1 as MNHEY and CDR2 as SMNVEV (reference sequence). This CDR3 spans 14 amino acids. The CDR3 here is CASSLRRTAEPLNF. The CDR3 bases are TGTGCCAGCAGTTTACGTCGGACCGCGGAACCCCTCAACTTT.

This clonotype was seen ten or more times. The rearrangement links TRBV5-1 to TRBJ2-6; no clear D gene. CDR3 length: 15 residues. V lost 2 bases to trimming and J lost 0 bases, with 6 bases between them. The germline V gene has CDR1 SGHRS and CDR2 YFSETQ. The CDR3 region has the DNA TGCGCCAGCAGCTTAGGGCGCTCTGGGGCCAACGTCCTGACTTTC. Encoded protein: CASSLGRSGANVLTF.

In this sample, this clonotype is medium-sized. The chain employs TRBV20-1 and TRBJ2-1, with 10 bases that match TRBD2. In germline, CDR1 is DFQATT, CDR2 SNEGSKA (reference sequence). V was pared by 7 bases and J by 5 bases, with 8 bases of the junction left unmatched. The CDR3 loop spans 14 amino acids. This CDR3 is CSVKRGGRDNEQFF. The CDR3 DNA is TGCAGTGTTAAGCGGGGGGGCCGCGACAATGAGCAGTTCTTC.

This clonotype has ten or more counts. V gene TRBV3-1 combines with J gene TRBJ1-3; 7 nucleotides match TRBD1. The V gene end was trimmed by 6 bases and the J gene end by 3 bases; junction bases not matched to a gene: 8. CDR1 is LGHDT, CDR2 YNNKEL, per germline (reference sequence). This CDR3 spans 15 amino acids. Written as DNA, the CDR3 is TGTGCCAGCAGGTCAGGGGGTCCCCTTGGAAACACCATATATTTT. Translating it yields CASRSGGPLGNTIYF.

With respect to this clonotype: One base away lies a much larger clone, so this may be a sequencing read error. This CDR3 is CSVDGKGAYEQYF. The CDR3 coding sequence is TGCAGCGTTGATGGCAAGGGGGCCTACGAGCAGTACTTC. The chain uses TRBV29-1 and TRBJ2-7, with D tentatively TRBD1 (6 bases). From germline, CDR1 is SQVTM and CDR2 ANQGSEA. The CDR3 totals 13 residues. Trimming shortened V by 3 bases and J by 2 bases, and 11 bases separated the two germline ends.